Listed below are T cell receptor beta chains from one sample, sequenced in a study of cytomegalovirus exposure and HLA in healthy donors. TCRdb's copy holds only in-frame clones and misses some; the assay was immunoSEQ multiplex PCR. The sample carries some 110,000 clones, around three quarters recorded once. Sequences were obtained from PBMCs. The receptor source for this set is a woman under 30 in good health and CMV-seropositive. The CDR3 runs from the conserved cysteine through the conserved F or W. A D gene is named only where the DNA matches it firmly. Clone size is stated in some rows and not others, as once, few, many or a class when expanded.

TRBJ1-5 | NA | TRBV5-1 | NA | CASSLAGTSNQPQHF | TGCGCCAGCAGCTTAGCCGGGACAAGCAATCAGCCCCAGCATTTT
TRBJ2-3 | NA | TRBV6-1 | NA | CASSESPREPDTQYF | TGTGCCAGCAGTGAAAGCCCCCGGGAGCCAGATACGCAGTATTTT
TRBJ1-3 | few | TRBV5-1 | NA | CASSFSGRTGNTIYF | TGCGCCAGCAGCTTTTCCGGGAGAACTGGAAACACCATATATTTT
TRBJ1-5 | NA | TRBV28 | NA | CASTPDRNQPQHF | TGTGCCAGCACCCCTGACAGGAATCAGCCCCAGCATTTT
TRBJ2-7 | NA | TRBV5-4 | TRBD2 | CASSRKAGGPSYEQYF | TGTGCCAGCAGCCGGAAAGCGGGAGGCCCATCCTACGAGCAGTACTTC
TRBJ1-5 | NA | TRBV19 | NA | CASSPPGSNQPQHF | TGTGCCAGTAGTCCCCCGGGGAGCAATCAGCCCCAGCATTTT
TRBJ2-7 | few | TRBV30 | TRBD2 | CAWSVTSEGYEQYF | TGTGCCTGGAGTGTAACTAGCGAAGGCTACGAGCAGTACTTC
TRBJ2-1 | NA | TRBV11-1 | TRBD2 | CASRYKGLAGLVGEQFF | TGTGCCAGCAGATACAAAGGACTAGCGGGACTAGTTGGTGAGCAGTTCTTC
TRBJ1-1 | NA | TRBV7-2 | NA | CASSLVRETEAFF | TGTGCCAGCAGCTTAGTAAGGGAGACTGAAGCTTTCTTT
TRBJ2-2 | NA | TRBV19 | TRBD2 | CASNGLAGRSTGELFF | TGTGCCAGTAACGGACTAGCGGGCAGAAGCACCGGGGAGCTGTTTTTT
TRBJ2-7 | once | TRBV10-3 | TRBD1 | CAITRTGGPYEQYF | TGTGCCATCACCCGGACAGGGGGCCCCTACGAGCAGTACTTC
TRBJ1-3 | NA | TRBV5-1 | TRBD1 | CASSLAGTGSGNTIYF | TGCGCCAGCAGCTTGGCAGGGACAGGGTCTGGAAACACCATATATTTT
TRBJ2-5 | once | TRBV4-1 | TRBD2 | CASSQVGLAGSRTQYF | TGCGCCAGCAGCCAAGTTGGGCTAGCGGGTTCTCGGACCCAGTACTTC
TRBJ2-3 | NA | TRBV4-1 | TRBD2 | CASSERSGRADTQYF | TGCGCCAGCAGCGAACGTAGCGGGAGGGCCGATACGCAGTATTTT
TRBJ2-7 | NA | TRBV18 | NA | CASSPALRDYEQYF | TGTGCCAGCTCACCCGCCCTTCGGGACTACGAGCAGTACTTC
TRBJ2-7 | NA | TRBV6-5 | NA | CASSYRRTGTYEQYF | TGTGCCAGCAGTTATAGGAGGACGGGTACCTACGAGCAGTACTTC
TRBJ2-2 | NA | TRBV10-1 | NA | CASSGPRGSGELFF | TGCGCCAGCAGTGGTCCCAGGGGATCCGGGGAGCTGTTTTTT
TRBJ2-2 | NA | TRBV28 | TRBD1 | CASSSYKGTGSTGELFF | TGTGCCAGCAGTTCATATAAAGGGACAGGGAGCACCGGGGAGCTGTTTTTT
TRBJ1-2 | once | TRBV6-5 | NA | CASSSEPTHGYTF | TGTGCCAGCAGTTCAGAACCCACCCATGGCTACACCTTC
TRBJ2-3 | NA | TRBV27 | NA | CASSFADTQYF | TGTGCCAGCAGTTTCGCAGATACGCAGTATTTT
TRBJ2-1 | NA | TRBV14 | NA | CASSLYNEQFF | TGTGCCAGCAGCTTATACAATGAGCAGTTCTTC
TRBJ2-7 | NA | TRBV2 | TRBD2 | CASNPSFVAGVEQYF | TGTGCCAGCAACCCTTCGTTCGTAGCGGGAGTCGAGCAGTACTTC
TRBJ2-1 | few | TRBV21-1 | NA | CASSKRGRGRKGEQFF | TGTGCCAGCAGCAAAAGGGGCAGGGGGAGAAAGGGTGAGCAGTTCTTC
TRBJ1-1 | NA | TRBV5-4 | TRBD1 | CASSSDRDREAFF | TGTGCCAGCAGCTCTGACCGGGACAGGGAAGCTTTCTTT
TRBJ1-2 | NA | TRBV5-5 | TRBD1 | CASSRGQSYGYTF | TGTGCCAGCAGCAGGGGACAGTCCTATGGCTACACCTTC
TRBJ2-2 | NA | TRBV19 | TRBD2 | CASSPYGTSGFNTGELFF | TGTGCCAGTAGTCCGTACGGGACTAGCGGCTTTAACACCGGGGAGCTGTTTTTT
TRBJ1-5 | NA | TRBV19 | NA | CASRGPDSNQPQHF | TGTGCCAGTAGGGGGCCTGATAGCAATCAGCCCCAGCATTTT
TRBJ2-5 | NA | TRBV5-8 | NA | CASNSLARGTQYF | TGTGCCAGCAACTCTCTAGCGAGGGGGACCCAGTACTTC
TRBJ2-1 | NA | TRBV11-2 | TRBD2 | CASRQWVAGGNEQFF | TGTGCCAGCAGGCAGTGGGTAGCGGGGGGCAATGAGCAGTTCTTC
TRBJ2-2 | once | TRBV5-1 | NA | CASSLATGDTGELFF | TGCGCCAGCAGCTTGGCCACGGGTGACACCGGGGAGCTGTTTTTT
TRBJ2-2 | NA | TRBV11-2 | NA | CASSLRGGELFF | TGTGCCAGCAGCTTACGCGGCGGGGAGCTGTTTTTT
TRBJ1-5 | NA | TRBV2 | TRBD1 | CASGAGTGIDQPQHF | TGTGCCAGCGGTGCCGGGACAGGGATCGATCAGCCCCAGCATTTT
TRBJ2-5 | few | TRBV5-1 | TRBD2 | CASSLGLAGGPEETQYF | TGCGCCAGCAGCTTGGGACTAGCGGGAGGGCCCGAAGAGACCCAGTACTTC
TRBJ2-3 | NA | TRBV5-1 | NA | CASSFNSGTDTQYF | TGCGCCAGCAGCTTTAATTCGGGAACAGATACGCAGTATTTT
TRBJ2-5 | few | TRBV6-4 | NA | CASGQSQETQYF | TGTGCCAGCGGGCAGTCCCAAGAGACCCAGTACTTC
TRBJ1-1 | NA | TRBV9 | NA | CASSQRTGTEAFF | TGTGCCAGCAGCCAGCGGACGGGCACTGAAGCTTTCTTT
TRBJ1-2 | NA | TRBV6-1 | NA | CASSVPWGGYTF | TGTGCCAGCAGTGTGCCCTGGGGCGGCTACACCTTC
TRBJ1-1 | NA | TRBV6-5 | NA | CASSLDRNTEAFF | TGTGCCAGCAGCCTTGACAGGAACACTGAAGCTTTCTTT
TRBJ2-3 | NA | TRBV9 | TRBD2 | CASSVRKRDGADTQYF | TGTGCCAGCAGCGTACGTAAGCGGGATGGCGCAGATACGCAGTATTTT
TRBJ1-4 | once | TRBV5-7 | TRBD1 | CASSRGQPTNEKLFF | TGTGCCAGCAGCCGGGGACAGCCAACTAATGAAAAACTGTTTTTT
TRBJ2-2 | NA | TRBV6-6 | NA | CASSYSRTGELFF | TGTGCCAGCAGTTACTCGAGAACCGGGGAGCTGTTTTTT
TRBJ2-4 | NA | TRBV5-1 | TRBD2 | CASSSGTSGLLAKNIQYF | TGCGCCAGCAGCTCCGGGACTAGCGGGTTACTAGCCAAAAACATTCAGTACTTC
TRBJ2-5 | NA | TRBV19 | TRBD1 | CASSILGQGYQETQYF | TGTGCCAGTAGTATATTGGGACAGGGTTACCAAGAGACCCAGTACTTC
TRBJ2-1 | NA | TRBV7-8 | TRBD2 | CASSPQLSGRDEQFF | TGTGCCAGCAGCCCCCAGTTGAGCGGGAGGGATGAGCAGTTCTTC
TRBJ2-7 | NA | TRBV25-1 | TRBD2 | CASSDERGNHEQYF | TGTGCCAGCAGTGACGAGCGGGGTAACCACGAGCAGTACTTC
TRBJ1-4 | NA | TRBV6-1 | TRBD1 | CASCSGGLGEKLFF | TGTGCCAGCTGTTCAGGGGGCTTGGGGGAAAAACTGTTTTTT
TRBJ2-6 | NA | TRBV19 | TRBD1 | CASSTQGAGANVLTF | TGTGCCAGTAGTACCCAGGGGGCTGGGGCCAACGTCCTGACTTTC
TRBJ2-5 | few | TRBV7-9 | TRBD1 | CASSATGVGKTQYF | TGTGCCAGCAGCGCGACAGGGGTAGGAAAGACCCAGTACTTC
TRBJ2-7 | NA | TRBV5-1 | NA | CASSLDNHEQYF | TGCGCCAGCAGCTTGGATAATCACGAGCAGTACTTC
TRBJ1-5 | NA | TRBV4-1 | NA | CASSQNGVNQPQHF | TGCGCCAGCAGCCAGAACGGGGTCAATCAGCCCCAGCATTTT
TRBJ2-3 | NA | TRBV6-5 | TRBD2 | CASCGREADTQYF | TGTGCCAGCTGCGGGAGAGAGGCAGATACGCAGTATTTT
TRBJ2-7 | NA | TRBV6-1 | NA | CASSRAGRDYEQYF | TGTGCCAGCAGTCGGGCAGGCAGGGACTACGAGCAGTACTTC
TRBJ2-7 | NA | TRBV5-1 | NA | CASSLGSTSYEQYF | TGCGCCAGCAGCTTGGGTTCCACTTCCTACGAGCAGTACTTC
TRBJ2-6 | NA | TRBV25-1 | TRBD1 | CASSAGTAPGANVLTF | TGTGCCAGCAGTGCTGGGACAGCACCTGGGGCCAACGTCCTGACTTTC
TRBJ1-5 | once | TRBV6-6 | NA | CASSSRLAGVNQPQHF | TGTGCCAGCAGTTCAAGGTTGGCAGGGGTGAATCAGCCCCAGCATTTT
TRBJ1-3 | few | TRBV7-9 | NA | CASNHRSSGNTIYF | TGTGCCAGCAACCATCGCAGCTCTGGAAACACCATATATTTT
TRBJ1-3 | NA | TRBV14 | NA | CASSPAGARGNTIYF | TGTGCCAGCAGCCCGGCGGGGGCGCGTGGAAACACCATATATTTT